The source of this T cell receptor beta chain is a study of T-cell memory formation after mild COVID-19. There are 16 residues in the CDR3. Per the germline V gene, CDR1 is SNHLY and CDR2 is FYNNEI. The V gene end was trimmed by 6 bases and the J gene end by 0 bases; junction bases not matched to a gene: 6. This clonotype was recorded a few times. Using its own MiXCR run on the 5' RACE reads, TCRdb lists one record per CDR3 protein. The data contain some 120,000 distinct CDR3 sequences, 16% of them seen just once; the ten biggest clones take up 11% to 15%. The TCR was taken from an adult woman who had mild COVID-19 (a few samples of this study predate the infection). Cell type and time point are not known. This sequence joins TRBV2 and TRBJ2-3, with 10 positions matching TRBD2. The sequenced sample was PBMCs or a T cell subset sorted from them (not recorded which). The CDR3 reads CASRPKRGGSTDTQYF. The CDR3 DNA sequence: TGTGCCAGCAGACCAAAGCGGGGGGGAAGCACAGATACGCAGTATTTT. Filled out from reference TRBV2 and TRBJ2-3, the complete variable domain reads EPEVTQTPSHQVTQMGQEVILRCVPISNHLYFYWYRQILGQKVEFLVSFYNNEISEKSEIFDDQFSVERPDGSNFTLKIRSTKLEDSAMYFCASRPKRGGSTDTQYFGPGTRLTVL.